The rows below give T cell receptor beta chains drawn from one sample of a study of T cell responses to AZD1222 COVID-19 vaccine. Assay: immunoSEQ multiplex PCR; the TCRdb copy retains only in-frame clones and omits some. The sample lists 130,000 to 150,000 clones, around 91% occurring once. Sequenced material: peripheral blood, taken on day 0 of AZD1222 vaccination. These receptors all come from an adult in good health. Each CDR3 is given with its conserved first and last residue. D genes are given only for firm matches.

cdr3_aa | j_call | d_call | v_call
CASSVQGNIQYF | TRBJ2-4 | NA | TRBV2
CASSKGGWTLNTEAFF | TRBJ1-1 | NA | TRBV21-1
CASRGPGSEQYF | TRBJ2-7 | NA | TRBV3-1/TRBV3-2
CASSEVSPPGSRNTGELFF | TRBJ2-2 | NA | TRBV10-1
CASSGSSDSGNTIYF | TRBJ1-3 | NA | TRBV3-1/TRBV3-2
CASSPRGQGEKENVF | TRBJ2-7 | TRBD1 | TRBV7-8
CASSLSGHAQETQYF | TRBJ2-5 | NA | TRBV7-2
CASSKRTGGPGNTIYF | TRBJ1-3 | TRBD1 | TRBV7-2
CASSVLEGGPNQPQHF | TRBJ1-5 | NA | TRBV18
CASSLVRPSNTGELFF | TRBJ2-2 | NA | TRBV7-9
CSASREIAGGPLMGGTDTQYF | TRBJ2-3 | TRBD2 | TRBV20-1
CASSPTANPSYGYTF | TRBJ1-2 | NA | TRBV3-1/TRBV3-2
CASSSLTGNRETQYF | TRBJ2-5 | NA | TRBV27
CASSGQGIRETQYF | TRBJ2-5 | TRBD1 | TRBV6-2/TRBV6-3
CASSLDRGYNSPLHF | TRBJ1-6 | TRBD1 | TRBV5-1
CASSLGLTLVRGETQYF | TRBJ2-5 | NA | TRBV7-6
CASCSSGIHNEQFF | TRBJ2-1 | NA | TRBV19
CASSPSGTENTEAFF | TRBJ1-1 | TRBD1 | TRBV7-3
CASSTDRESDTEAFF | TRBJ1-1 | TRBD1 | TRBV9
CASGLAGGPTYEQYF | TRBJ2-7 | TRBD2 | TRBV28
CASSSIGGAGFVNEQYF | TRBJ2-7 | NA | TRBV27
CATAQGEPYEQYF | TRBJ2-7 | TRBD1 | TRBV10-3
CATPGTERSNQPQHF | TRBJ1-5 | NA | TRBV23-1
CSATGTPNEQFF | TRBJ2-1 | NA | TRBV29-1
CASSPQGYYGYTF | TRBJ1-2 | NA | TRBV7-8
CASSSRGTDTQYF | TRBJ2-3 | NA | TRBV12-3/TRBV12-4
CSASVAGRITYEQYF | TRBJ2-7 | TRBD2 | TRBV20-1
CASSRNLAGDNTGELFF | TRBJ2-2 | TRBD2 | TRBV7-9
CASSLTPTYEQYF | TRBJ2-7 | NA | TRBV7-3
CASSLLGEAYNSPLHF | TRBJ1-6 | NA | TRBV27
CASSSAGTGGYTGELFF | TRBJ2-2 | TRBD1 | TRBV7-8
CASKDHNEQFF | TRBJ2-1 | NA | TRBV5-1
CASSLAGTGSSEQYF | TRBJ2-7 | TRBD1 | TRBV5-5
CASSRVGTSGPTDTQYF | TRBJ2-3 | TRBD2 | TRBV4-3
CATSREQGRIYNEQFF | TRBJ2-1 | NA | TRBV15
CASSLVGGRETQYF | TRBJ2-5 | NA | TRBV11-2
CASSIWGSSYEQYF | TRBJ2-7 | NA | TRBV19